This TCR beta chain is from a study of T cell responses to AZD1222 COVID-19 vaccine. Study outcomes and limitations: The sample set comprised mostly white British donors with more females, and clonal diversity was possibly underestimated. Spike-specific TCR breadth and depth rose after two AZD1222 doses.

The data were produced by immunoSEQ multiplex PCR, yet TCRdb's version contains in-frame clones alone and is incomplete. This table has approximately 160,000 clones, approximately 89% appearing once. CDR3 length: 15 residues. Germline V lookup: CDR1 SQVTM, CDR2 ANQGSEA. With 5 bases clipped from V and 2 bases from J, the junction kept 9 bases outside the gene matches. As regards this clone: Its target is unknown.

The TCR comes from an adult in good health. Specimen: peripheral blood, collected on day 0 of AZD1222 vaccination. J is TRBJ2-3 and V is TRBV29-1; TRBD2 aligns across 8 bases. Here the CDR3 reads CSVTETAGDTDTQYF. Here the CDR3 DNA reads TGCAGCGTTACGGAAACAGCGGGAGACACAGATACGCAGTATTTT.